These 28 T cell receptor beta chains were all obtained from the same sample, sequenced in a study of lymphopenia after photon versus proton radiotherapy. Sequencing was performed with immunoSEQ multiplex PCR; in TCRdb, only in-frame clones are kept and a portion is missing. The sample consists of 30,000 to 45,000 clones, approximately 90% of them appearing once. Here the sequenced sample was peripheral blood, taken from a patient treated with photon-based radiotherapy. Receptors were obtained from a man between 60 and 70 years old with cholangiocarcinoma.

V gene TRBV5-8 combines with J gene TRBJ2-7; a weak D match, TRBD1 (6 bases). Trimming stripped 0 bases from V and 0 bases from J, with 13 bases between. Germline values: CDR1 SGHTS, CDR2 YDEGEE. The CDR3 has 16 residues. CDR3 in amino acids: CASSLVGQGFSYEQYF. The CDR3 DNA sequence: TGTGCCAGCAGCTTGGTCGGGCAGGGGTTCTCCTACGAGCAGTACTTC. Full variable domain (outside the CDR3, taken from reference TRBV5-8 and TRBJ2-7): EAGVTQSPTHLIKTRGQQATLRCSPISGHTSVYWYQQALGLGLQFLLWYDEGEERNRGNFPPRFSGRQFPNYSSELNVNALELEDSALYLCASSLVGQGFSYEQYFGPGTRLTVT.

The V and J genes are TRBV7-2 and TRBJ1-1; D gene ambiguous. Trimming removed 5 bases from V and 8 bases from J, with 18 bases in between. Germline V gene lookup returns CDR1 SGHTA and CDR2 FQGNSA. This CDR3 contains 14 residues. The CDR3 spells CASSPVSFSGEAFF. The CDR3 coding sequence is TGTGCCAGCAGCCCTGTGTCATTTTCCGGAGAAGCTTTCTTT.

For this clone: Other DNA sequences in this specimen translate into the identical CDR3. This chain joins TRBV28 and TRBJ1-1; D is possibly TRBD1 (5 bases). There are 13 residues in the CDR3. The germline V gene has CDR1 MDHEN and CDR2 SYDVKM. Trimming cost V 4 bases and J 7 bases, with 13 bases left between them. CDR3 nucleotide sequence: TGTGCCAGCAGTTCCGGACAAGGGTTTGAAGCTTTCTTT. This sequence encodes CASSSGQGFEAFF.

The chain links TRBV6-6 to TRBJ1-5; D is undetermined. The CDR3 is made up of 14 amino acids. V was trimmed by 6 bases and J by 0 bases, leaving 9 bases between them. CDR1 and CDR2 from the germline V gene are MNHNY and SVGAGI (reference sequence). The CDR3 DNA reads TGTGCCAGCAGCTACGGGTATAGCAATCAGCCCCAGCATTTT. Translation: CASSYGYSNQPQHF.

This clone was seen only once. The rearrangement joins TRBV28 to TRBJ2-7; TRBD2 aligns across 11 bases. The CDR3 contains 16 residues. Trimming cost V 6 bases and J 2 bases; bases outside gene matches: 9. Germline assignment: CDR1 MDHEN and CDR2 SYDVKM. CDR3 sequence: CASRGGTSGWTYEQYF. The CDR3 DNA follows: TGTGCCAGCAGGGGGGGGACTAGCGGTTGGACCTACGAGCAGTACTTC.

This chain connects TRBV5-6 to TRBJ2-6, with 7 bases fitting TRBD2. Germline V gene lookup returns CDR1 SGHDT and CDR2 YYEEEE. V lost 1 base and J lost 0; bases outside the gene matches: 7. The CDR3 contains 18 residues. The CDR3 reads CASSLSGVSHSGANVLTF. DNA of the CDR3: TGTGCCAGCAGCTTGAGCGGGGTTTCCCACTCTGGGGCCAACGTCCTGACTTTC.

V usage is TRBV11-2 and J usage is TRBJ1-5; tentatively, D is TRBD1 (5 bases). Deletions cut 5 bases from V and 4 bases from J, with 12 bases between. The CDR3 contains 14 residues. Germline V CDR1 and CDR2: SGHAT, FQNNGV. CDR3 region: CASSRAGQNQPQHF. The CDR3 DNA reads TGTGCCAGCAGCCGAGCGGGGCAAAATCAGCCCCAGCATTTT.

The chain combines TRBV7-3 with TRBJ2-3; 10 positions agree with TRBD2. This CDR3 spans 17 amino acids. The ends lost 2 bases at V and 4 bases at J; junction bases unmatched: 9. Germline V lookup: CDR1 SGHTA, CDR2 FQGTGA. CDR3 bases: TGTGCCAGCAGCTTATTTGGACTAGCGGAAGGGGCAGATACGCAGTATTTT. It yields the protein CASSLFGLAEGADTQYF.

This clone was picked up a small number of times. The V call is TRBV10-3, the J call TRBJ1-5, with 7 positions matching TRBD1. The CDR3 has 15 amino acids. V lost 2 bases, J lost 6 bases, and 7 bases stayed unmatched. Germline V lookup: CDR1 ENHRY, CDR2 SYGVKD. CDR3: CAISETDRESQPQHF. The CDR3 DNA reads TGTGCCATCAGTGAGACCGACAGGGAGAGTCAGCCCCAGCATTTT.

V usage is TRBV5-1 and J usage is TRBJ1-1; D might be TRBD1 (5 bases). The V end lost 5 bases, the J end lost 2 bases, and 16 bases lay between the germline ends. The CDR3 is made up of 15 amino acids. Per germline, CDR1 SGHRS and CDR2 YFSETQ. CDR3 amino acids: CASRYRLTLNTEAFF. The DNA of the CDR3 is TGCGCCAGCAGATACAGGCTCACCCTAAACACTGAAGCTTTCTTT.

This chain links TRBV5-1 with TRBJ1-1, with 10 bases lining up with TRBD1. Germline CDR1 SGHRS, CDR2 YFSETQ. CDR3 length: 16 amino acids. V was pared by 0 bases and J by 5 bases, with 7 bases of the junction left unmatched. The CDR3 sequence is CASSLGTGGGRTEAFF. As DNA, the CDR3 is TGCGCCAGCAGCTTGGGGACAGGGGGAGGGAGGACTGAAGCTTTCTTT.

This clone was counted a single time. V and J are TRBV18 and TRBJ2-5; D unresolved. Trimming cost V 3 bases and J 5 bases, with 7 bases left between them. The CDR3 has 12 amino acids. In germline, CDR1 is KGHSH, CDR2 LQKENI. The CDR3 sequence: CASSPARETQYF. The CDR3 DNA sequence: TGTGCCAGCTCACCCGCCCGGGAGACCCAGTACTTC.

The genes are TRBV29-1 and TRBJ2-7; no firm D call. CDR3 length: 13 residues. Germline loops: CDR1 SQVTM, CDR2 ANQGSEA. Deletions cut 2 bases from V and 5 bases from J, with 13 bases between. The CDR3: CSVELGTVDEQYF. CDR3 DNA: TGCAGCGTTGAACTTGGCACAGTAGACGAGCAGTACTTC.

CDR3 coding DNA: TGTGCCAGCAGTAGCAGTAGCGGGGGGGGAGAGACCCAGTACTTC. Protein sequence: CASSSSSGGGETQYF. The V gene is TRBV2, the J gene TRBJ2-5, with 11 bases identical to TRBD2. This CDR3 region has 15 residues. V lost 5 bases, J lost 4 bases, and 6 bases stayed unmatched. Looked up from germline, CDR1 is SNHLY and CDR2 is FYNNEI.

The genes are TRBV7-3 and TRBJ2-7; D unresolved. Between the trimmed V and J ends, which lost 2 bases and 0 bases, there was a span of 11 bases. This CDR3 is built from 15 residues. CDR1 SGHTA and CDR2 FQGTGA come from the germline V gene. CDR3 nucleotide sequence: TGTGCCAGCAGCTTAGCGGCAGCCAGCTCCTACGAGCAGTACTTC. The encoded protein is CASSLAAASSYEQYF.

Notes on this clone: The junction shows a germline mismatch at one end, possibly a read error. The V call is TRBV6-5, the J call TRBJ2-5, with a weak D call TRBD2 (6 bases). The V gene's germline CDR1 is MNHEY and CDR2 SVGAGI. There are 15 residues in the CDR3. The CDR3 region has the DNA TGTGCCAGCACCGATATTACTAGCAGGCAAGGGACCCAGTACTTC. Translating gives CASTDITSRQGTQYF.

CDR3 in amino acids: CASSPDEAGGKTQYF. CDR3 sequence (DNA): TGCGCCAGCAGCCCGGACGAAGCGGGGGGGAAGACCCAGTACTTC. The chain combines TRBV5-1 with TRBJ2-5, with 10 bases that match TRBD2. The CDR3 loop spans 15 amino acids. The germline CDR1 and CDR2 sequences are SGHRS and YFSETQ. J lost 6 bases, V lost 4 bases, and 9 bases had no gene match.

The J gene is TRBJ2-3, the V gene TRBV19; 8 nucleotides align to TRBD1. Per germline, CDR1 LNHDA and CDR2 SQIVND (reference sequence). V trimming: 9 bases; J trimming: 4 bases; junction bases outside the gene matches: 6. CDR3 length equals 13 residues. The CDR3 DNA is TGTGCCAGCTCCGGGACAGGTCCAGATACGCAGTATTTT. This codes for CASSGTGPDTQYF.

The chain carries TRBV6-5 and TRBJ2-7, with D possibly being TRBD2 (6 bases). This CDR3 comprises 15 residues. The V gene's germline CDR1 is MNHEY and CDR2 SVGAGI. Trimming pared 0 bases from V and 2 bases from J, leaving 11 bases between. CDR3 coding DNA: TGTGCCAGCAGTTACTCCCCGGAGGGGCCCTACGAGCAGTACTTC. It specifies CASSYSPEGPYEQYF.

The chain is built from TRBV5-1 and TRBJ2-3; 8 bases align to TRBD2. The CDR3 extends over 18 amino acids. After removal of 0 bases from V and 0 bases from J, the junction contained 9 bases not matched to a gene. The V gene's germline CDR1 is SGHRS and CDR2 YFSETQ. In DNA, the CDR3 is TGCGCCAGCAGCTTGGGATCCGGACTAGCTCGTAGCACAGATACGCAGTATTTT. Its protein is CASSLGSGLARSTDTQYF.

The chain uses TRBV6-4 and TRBJ1-3; 10 bases line up with TRBD1. Germline lookup yields CDR1 MRHNA and CDR2 SNTAGT. The CDR3 is made up of 17 amino acids. Losses at the gene ends were 2 bases for V and 6 bases for J; bases not matched to a gene: 10. In nucleotides, the CDR3 is TGTGCCAGCAGTGACCACCTAGGACAGGGGGACCTAAACACCATATATTTT. Translated, it gives CASSDHLGQGDLNTIYF.

The chain couples TRBV15 to TRBJ2-7; 8 bases match TRBD1. Trimming cost V 4 bases and J 5 bases; bases outside gene matches: 10. The CDR3 spans 15 residues. In germline, CDR1 is LNHNV, CDR2 YYDKDF (reference sequence). The CDR3 loop is CATSINRQGIHEQYF. The CDR3 region has the DNA TGTGCCACCAGCATTAATAGACAGGGGATCCACGAGCAGTACTTC. Using reference TRBV15 and TRBJ2-7 for the parts outside the CDR3, the full variable domain is DAMVIQNPRYQVTQFGKPVTLSCSQTLNHNVMYWYQQKSSQAPKLLFHYYDKDFNNEADTPDNFQSRRPNTSFCFLDIRSPGLGDTAMYLCATSINRQGIHEQYFGPGTRLTVT.

The chain links TRBV6-6 to TRBJ2-5; TRBD1 aligns across 8 bases. The CDR3 is 14 residues long. V lost 11 bases, J lost 2 bases, and 10 bases stayed unmatched. CDR1 is MNHNY and CDR2 is SVGAGI in the germline V gene (reference sequence). The CDR3 nucleotides read TGTGCCGGCACTCGGACAGGGAATCAAGAGACCCAGTACTTC. It codes for CAGTRTGNQETQYF.

This clone was detected only a few times. This chain connects TRBV4-3 to TRBJ1-5; TRBD1 agrees at 7 bases. The V gene's germline CDR1 is LGHNA and CDR2 YSLEER. Unmatched junction bases numbered 5, after V lost 3 bases and J lost 3 bases. The CDR3 is 15 residues long. The CDR3 is CASSQTGNFNQPQHF. Here the CDR3 DNA reads TGCGCCAGCAGCCAGACAGGGAACTTCAATCAGCCCCAGCATTTT.

This clone was found a few times. The rearrangement links TRBV9 to TRBJ1-6; D remains unclear. The CDR3 runs 14 residues. Germline V lookup: CDR1 SGDLS, CDR2 YYNGEE. Trimming shortened V by 4 bases and J by 7 bases, and 12 bases separated the two germline ends. The chain's CDR3 is CASSPLTGNSPLHF. As DNA, the CDR3 is TGTGCCAGCAGCCCTCTGACGGGGAATTCACCCCTCCACTTT.

This chain links TRBV27 with TRBJ2-2; the match to TRBD2 covers 13 bases. The CDR3 runs 15 residues. CDR1 is MNHEY and CDR2 is SMNVEV in the germline V gene (reference sequence). Germline trimming cut 5 bases from V and 5 bases from J; bases unmatched to any gene: 2. The CDR3, as DNA: TGTGCCAGCAGTCGGGGACTAGCGGGAACCGGGGAGCTGTTTTTT. Translation gives CASSRGLAGTGELFF.

The chain recombines TRBV5-1 with TRBJ2-7, with D possibly matching TRBD1 (6 bases). The V gene lost 4 bases and the J gene lost 0 bases, with 14 bases spanning the gap. The CDR3 consists of 15 residues. In germline, CDR1 is SGHRS, CDR2 YFSETQ. The CDR3 DNA reads TGCGCCAGCAGCAATACAGGGATCCTCTCCTACGAGCAGTACTTC. Amino acids: CASSNTGILSYEQYF.

The chain is built from TRBV28 and TRBJ2-4, with TRBD2 as a possible D gene (6 bases). Germline V lookup: CDR1 MDHEN, CDR2 SYDVKM. The germline V and J ends were trimmed by 3 bases and 4 bases, with 10 bases remaining between them. The CDR3 is 14 amino acids. The CDR3 here is CASSLGGSKNIQYF. The CDR3 nucleotides are TGTGCCAGCAGTTTGGGGGGATCTAAAAACATTCAGTACTTC.